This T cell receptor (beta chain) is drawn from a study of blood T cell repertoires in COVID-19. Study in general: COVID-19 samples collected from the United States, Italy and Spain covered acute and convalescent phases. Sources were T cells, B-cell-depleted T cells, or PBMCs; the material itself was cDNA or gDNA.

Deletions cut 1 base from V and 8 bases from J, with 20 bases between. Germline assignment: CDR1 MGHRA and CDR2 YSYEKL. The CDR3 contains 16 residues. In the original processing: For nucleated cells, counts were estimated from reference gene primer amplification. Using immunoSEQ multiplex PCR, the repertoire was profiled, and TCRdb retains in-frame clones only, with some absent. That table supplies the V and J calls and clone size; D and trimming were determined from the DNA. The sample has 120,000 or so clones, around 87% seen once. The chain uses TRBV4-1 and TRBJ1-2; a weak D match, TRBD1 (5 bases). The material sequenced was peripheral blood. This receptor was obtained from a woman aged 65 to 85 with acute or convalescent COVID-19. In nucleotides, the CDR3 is TGCGCCAGCAGCCAAGGCGCCCAAGGGGTGTGGTACGGCTACACCTTC. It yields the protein CASSQGAQGVWYGYTF.